This entry lists 8 T cell receptor beta chains sequenced from one sample in a study of T cell responses to AZD1222 COVID-19 vaccine. Produced via immunoSEQ multiplex PCR; TCRdb's table is partial and in-frame only. The sample includes approximately 190,000 clones, approximately 91% of them seen just once. The material sequenced was peripheral blood, taken on day 0 of AZD1222 vaccination. These receptors all stem from an adult in good health.

The chain joins TRBV28 to TRBJ1-5; 8 positions match TRBD1. V lost 8 bases and J lost 1; bases outside the gene matches: 7. Germline V gene lookup returns CDR1 MDHEN and CDR2 SYDVKM. The CDR3 runs 15 residues. CDR3 coding DNA: TGTGCCAGCGGGGTGTGGACAGGGAGCAATCAGCCCCAGCATTTT. Its translation: CASGVWTGSNQPQHF.

V and J are TRBV5-1 and TRBJ1-2; possibly TRBD1 for D (5 bases). The CDR3 extends over 15 amino acids. Germline CDR1 SGHRS, CDR2 YFSETQ. Trimming pared 1 base from V and 1 base from J, leaving 11 bases between. The CDR3 sequence is CASSLLPGNNYGYTF. The CDR3 DNA reads TGCGCCAGCAGCTTGCTCCCAGGGAATAACTATGGCTACACCTTC.

The chain couples TRBV11-2 to TRBJ1-6; 9 bases line up with TRBD1. The CDR3 loop spans 15 amino acids. V dropped 1 base and J dropped 7; count of bases not matched to a gene: 2. CDR1 is SGHAT, CDR2 FQNNGV, per germline. The DNA of the CDR3 is TGTGCCAGCAGCTTAGGGACAGGGGCCAATTCACCCCTCCACTTT. The encoded protein is CASSLGTGANSPLHF.

The V call is TRBV11-2, the J call TRBJ1-6; 10 bases are shared with TRBD1. J gave up 8 bases and V 3 bases, and 1 base lay outside the gene matches. The germline gives CDR1 SGHAT, CDR2 FQNNGV. This CDR3 comprises 14 residues. CDR3 DNA: TGTGCCAGCAGCTTGGACAGGGGGTATTCACCCCTCCACTTT. Residues: CASSLDRGYSPLHF.

The rearrangement uses TRBV11-2 and TRBJ2-7; the D call may be TRBD1 or TRBD2 (6 bases each). Germline V gives CDR1 SGHAT, CDR2 FQNNGV. V was pared by 5 bases and J by 6 bases, with 20 bases between. The CDR3 loop spans 15 amino acids. CDR3 region: CASSPGGGGIGEQYF. In DNA, the CDR3 is TGTGCCAGCAGCCCAGGAGGGGGAGGCATCGGCGAGCAGTACTTC.

The chain uses TRBV7-8 and TRBJ1-2; possible D gene TRBD1, 5 bases. The CDR3 is 15 residues long. V was shortened by 8 bases and J by 4 bases, with 20 bases between the two germline ends. The germline V gene encodes CDR1 SGHVS and CDR2 FQNEAQ. The CDR3 region has the DNA TGTGCCAGCGGACTGGGGACCCTCGGCCCCTATGGCTACACCTTC. Protein product: CASGLGTLGPYGYTF.

This chain uses TRBV27 with TRBJ2-3, with D maybe TRBD2 (6 bases). The length of the CDR3 is 15 residues. Trimming left V 3 bases short and J 4 bases short, with 14 bases between. Germline V gene sequence: CDR1 MNHEY, CDR2 SMNVEV (reference sequence). CDR3 protein: CASSLASGAADTQYF. DNA for the CDR3: TGTGCCAGCAGTTTGGCCTCGGGAGCGGCAGATACGCAGTATTTT.

V and J are TRBV28 and TRBJ2-1; D unclear. V was clipped by 2 bases and J by 3 bases, with 5 bases between them. Germline-derived CDR1 and CDR2 are MDHEN and SYDVKM. The CDR3 is made up of 13 amino acids. The CDR3 sequence: CASSLASYNEQFF. The DNA for the CDR3 is TGTGCCAGCAGTTTAGCCAGCTACAATGAGCAGTTCTTC.